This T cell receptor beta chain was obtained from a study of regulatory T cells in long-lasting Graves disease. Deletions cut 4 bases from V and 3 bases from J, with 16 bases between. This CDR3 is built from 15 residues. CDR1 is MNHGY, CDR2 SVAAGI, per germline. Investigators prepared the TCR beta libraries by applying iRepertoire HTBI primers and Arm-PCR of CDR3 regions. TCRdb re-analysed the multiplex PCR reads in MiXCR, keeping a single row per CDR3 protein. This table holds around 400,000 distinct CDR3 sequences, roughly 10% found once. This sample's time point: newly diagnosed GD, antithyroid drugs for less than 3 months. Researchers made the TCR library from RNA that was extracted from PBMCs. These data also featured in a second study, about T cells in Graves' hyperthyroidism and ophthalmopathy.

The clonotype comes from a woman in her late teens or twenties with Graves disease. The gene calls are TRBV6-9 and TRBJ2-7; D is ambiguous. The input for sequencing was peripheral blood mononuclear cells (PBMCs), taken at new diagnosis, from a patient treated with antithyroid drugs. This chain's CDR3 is CASSSHQADNYEQYF. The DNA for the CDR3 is TGTGCCAGCAGTTCCCATCAGGCAGATAACTACGAGCAGTACTTC.